One sample yielded the 32 T cell receptor beta chains listed below, sequenced in a study of T cells in Graves' hyperthyroidism and ophthalmopathy. RNA transcripts gave rise to amplified TCR beta CDR3 regions. A first-round RT-PCR of the TCR CDR3 used the HTBI primer set. TCRdb re-analysed the multiplex PCR reads in MiXCR, keeping a single row per CDR3 protein. The sample holds fewer than 800,000 distinct CDR3 sequences; about 16% are singletons and the top ten take approximately 8%. The sequenced sample consisted of blood. These receptors came from a man aged 18 to 29 with Graves' hyperthyroidism.

With respect to this clonotype: Being one base from a much bigger clone, this may be a read error. This chain uses TRBV6-2 or TRBV6-3 with TRBJ2-5; D gene unclear. This CDR3 region has 14 residues. CDR1 and CDR2 from the germline V gene are MNHEY and SVGEGT. CDR3 DNA: TGTGCCTGCAGTTACTCGACGGGCCCAGAGACCCAGTACTTC. This translates into CACSYSTGPETQYF.

The V gene is TRBV11-1, the J gene TRBJ2-7; maybe TRBD1 (6 bases). This CDR3 is built from 15 residues. CDR1 and CDR2 (germline): SGHAT, FQDESV (reference sequence). V was cut by 5 bases and J by 4 bases, with 18 bases left in between. CDR3: CASSAPGTTRYEQYF. The DNA of the CDR3 is TGTGCCAGCAGCGCCCCCGGGACAACCAGATACGAGCAGTACTTC.

This clonotype was detected only a few times. The CDR3 nucleotides read TGTGCCAGCAGTTTATCTTCTAGCGGGAGAGCAGATACGCAGTATTTT. Residues: CASSLSSSGRADTQYF. The chain is built from TRBV27 and TRBJ2-3; TRBD2 aligns across 10 bases. The CDR3 sequence is 16 residues long. V dropped 0 bases and J dropped 4; count of bases not matched to a gene: 4. Germline loops: CDR1 MNHEY, CDR2 SMNVEV (reference sequence).

This clonotype was seen more than once but under ten times. J is TRBJ2-7 and V is TRBV20-1, with 7 bases aligning to TRBD1. The V gene's germline CDR1 is DFQATT and CDR2 SNEGSKA (reference sequence). The V segment lost 1 base and the J segment 3 bases; nucleotides outside the gene matches: 9. There are 15 residues in the CDR3. The CDR3 loop reads CSARVGRGMYYEQYF. In DNA, the CDR3 is TGCAGTGCTAGAGTGGGCAGGGGGATGTACTACGAGCAGTACTTC.

This sequence joins TRBV7-3 and TRBJ1-1, with no clear D. CDR3 length: 16 residues. Germline-derived CDR1 and CDR2 are SGHTA and FQGTGA. Trimming cost V 5 bases and J 0 bases, with 16 bases left between them. The CDR3 region is CASSPVAVTMNTEAFF. The CDR3 DNA sequence: TGTGCCAGCAGCCCAGTGGCAGTAACCATGAACACTGAAGCTTTCTTT.

The table lists this clonotype with many counts. The V and J genes are TRBV28 and TRBJ1-1, with a weak D call TRBD1 (6 bases). The CDR3 spans 13 residues. CDR1 is MDHEN, CDR2 SYDVKM, per germline. The V gene lost 3 bases and the J gene lost 3 bases, with 8 bases spanning the gap. The CDR3 here is CASSFRGHTEAFF. CDR3 nucleotides: TGTGCCAGCAGTTTCCGGGGGCACACTGAAGCTTTCTTT.

The chain couples TRBV18 to TRBJ2-7; tentative D call: TRBD2 (6 bases). CDR3 size: 15 residues. The V and J ends lost 6 bases and 3 bases respectively, with 18 bases between them. CDR1 and CDR2 from the germline V gene are KGHSH and LQKENI. The CDR3 nucleotides read TGTGCCAGCTCCCCCGGAGGAGGGGCCCTCTACGAGCAGTACTTC. Its protein is CASSPGGGALYEQYF.

V usage is TRBV20-1 and J usage is TRBJ2-3, with a tentative D call TRBD2 (6 bases). The CDR3 is made up of 13 amino acids. The germline gives CDR1 DFQATT, CDR2 SNEGSKA (reference sequence). Between the trimmed V and J ends, which lost 3 bases and 5 bases, there was a span of 12 bases. The CDR3 here is CSASLGGGDTQYF. The CDR3 region has the DNA TGCAGTGCTAGTCTCGGGGGAGGAGATACGCAGTATTTT.

This clonotype was picked up a small number of times. V usage is TRBV24-1 and J usage is TRBJ1-2, with a possible D match to TRBD1 (5 bases). Trimming took 3 bases from V and 8 from J, leaving 15 bases between them. CDR3 size: 14 residues. Germline values: CDR1 KGHDR, CDR2 SFDVKD. The CDR3 here is CATSDLTVLGGYTF. The CDR3 DNA reads as TGTGCCACCAGTGATCTGACAGTTCTGGGCGGCTACACCTTC.

This clonotype was observed a handful of times. The chain links TRBV5-6 to TRBJ2-4; no reliable D call. The CDR3 spans 16 residues. From germline, CDR1 is SGHDT and CDR2 YYEEEE. The V gene lost 2 bases and the J gene lost 1 base, with 13 bases spanning the gap. Here the CDR3 reads CASSFGLGWAKNIQYF. The CDR3 DNA sequence: TGTGCCAGCAGCTTTGGGTTGGGATGGGCCAAAAACATTCAGTACTTC.

This clonotype was found a few times. This chain uses TRBV20-1 with TRBJ1-1; the match to TRBD1 covers 7 bases. With 6 bases clipped from V and 1 base from J, the junction kept 8 bases outside the gene matches. The germline V gene encodes CDR1 DFQATT and CDR2 SNEGSKA (reference sequence). The CDR3 runs to 14 residues. In DNA form, the CDR3 reads TGCAGTGCCAGCTCCCAGGGGGGGAACACTGAAGCTTTCTTT. Translation gives CSASSQGGNTEAFF.

Of note for this clonotype: A much larger clone lies a single base off, so this may be a read error. The CDR3: CAWGGSTTEAFF. As DNA, the CDR3 is TGTGCCTGGGGGGGGTCTACCACTGAAGCTTTCTTT. The genes are TRBV30 and TRBJ1-1; D perhaps matches TRBD1 (5 bases). V was trimmed by 5 bases and J by 4 bases, leaving 11 bases between them. Germline V lookup: CDR1 GTSNPN, CDR2 SVGIG (reference sequence). CDR3 length: 12 residues.

As DNA, the CDR3 is TGTGCCAGTAGTGAAGATGTGCTGCCAGCGGGGATCACAGATACGCAGTATTTT. It translates to CASSEDVLPAGITDTQYF. This chain uses TRBV19 with TRBJ2-3, with 7 bases identical to TRBD2. After removal of 5 bases from V and 2 bases from J, the junction contained 16 bases not matched to a gene. The CDR3 sequence is 18 residues long. Germline V gene lookup returns CDR1 LNHDA and CDR2 SQIVND (reference sequence). The full variable domain, completed using reference TRBV19 and TRBJ2-3, is DGGITQSPKYLFRKEGQNVTLSCEQNLNHDAMYWYRQDPGQGLRLIYYSQIVNDFQKGDIAEGYSVSREKKESFPLTVTSAQKNPTAFYLCASSEDVLPAGITDTQYFGPGTRLTVL.

This clonotype was observed a single time. V gene TRBV7-9 combines with J gene TRBJ2-1, with 11 bases identical to TRBD2. CDR3 length: 19 residues. Germline values: CDR1 SEHNR, CDR2 FQNEAQ (reference sequence). Trimming cost V 2 bases and J 5 bases; bases outside gene matches: 14. In DNA form, the CDR3 reads TGTGCCAGCAGCTTAAGGGGTCTAGCGGGAGGATATGGCCACAATGAGCAGTTCTTC. Protein product: CASSLRGLAGGYGHNEQFF.

There are many counts of this clonotype. The chain joins TRBV7-2 to TRBJ2-5, with TRBD1 matching 8 bases. Germline CDR1 and CDR2: SGHTA and FQGNSA. The CDR3 consists of 15 residues. Trimming cost V 4 bases and J 2 bases; bases outside gene matches: 6. The CDR3 loop is CASSSWTGPQETQYF. The CDR3 DNA reads as TGTGCCAGCAGCTCGTGGACAGGGCCTCAAGAGACCCAGTACTTC.

The CDR3 protein is CASSHRTGTHGYTF. DNA for the CDR3: TGCGCCAGCAGCCACCGGACAGGCACTCATGGCTACACCTTC. This rearrangement joins TRBV4-1 to TRBJ1-2, with 7 bases that match TRBD1. CDR1 and CDR2 from the germline V gene are MGHRA and YSYEKL. The CDR3 spans 14 residues. J gave up 6 bases and V 3 bases, and 7 bases lay outside the gene matches.

The genes are TRBV19 and TRBJ2-1; a possible D gene is TRBD1 (7 bases). The V end was cut by 5 bases, the J end by 4 bases, with 15 bases between. The CDR3 consists of 15 residues. Germline CDR1 reads LNHDA; CDR2 reads SQIVND (reference sequence). The CDR3 DNA reads as TGTGCCAGTAGTGCCAGACAGGGACTTTACAATGAGCAGTTCTTC. It is translated as CASSARQGLYNEQFF.

The chain joins TRBV28 to TRBJ1-5, with D possibly being TRBD1 (6 bases). The CDR3 is 18 amino acids. Germline V lookup: CDR1 MDHEN, CDR2 SYDVKM. Between the trimmed V and J ends, which lost 6 bases and 0 bases, there was a span of 21 bases. The chain's CDR3 is CASSSHREGWGSNQPQHF. Here the CDR3 DNA reads TGTGCCAGCAGCTCCCACAGGGAGGGATGGGGTAGCAATCAGCCCCAGCATTTT.

The chain uses TRBV9 and TRBJ2-5; 10 bases agree with TRBD1. J gave up 1 base and V 4 bases, and 7 bases lay outside the gene matches. CDR1 and CDR2 from the germline V gene are SGDLS and YYNGEE. The CDR3 sequence is 16 residues long. The CDR3 here is CASSPRTGGPQETQYF. In DNA form, the CDR3 reads TGTGCCAGCAGCCCCCGGACAGGGGGGCCCCAAGAGACCCAGTACTTC.

The chain employs TRBV15 and TRBJ2-2, with D unclear. Trimming took 1 base from V and 4 from J, leaving 7 bases between them. The CDR3 covers 14 residues. CDR1 is LNHNV and CDR2 is YYDKDF in the germline V gene (reference sequence). The CDR3 loop is CATSRVYPTGELFF. CDR3 bases: TGTGCCACCAGCAGAGTTTACCCCACCGGGGAGCTGTTTTTT.

This clonotype was picked up many times. J is TRBJ2-1 and V is TRBV2; 11 bases map to TRBD1. The germline gives CDR1 SNHLY, CDR2 FYNNEI. V lost 6 bases to trimming and J lost 4 bases; unmatched junction nucleotides: 8. CDR3 size: 16 residues. The CDR3: CASRKTGTGGYNEQFF. DNA for the CDR3: TGTGCCAGCAGGAAGACCGGGACAGGGGGGTACAATGAGCAGTTCTTC.

This clonotype has a handful of counts. The V gene is TRBV24-1, the J gene TRBJ2-1, with a tentative D call TRBD2 (6 bases). V was cut by 4 bases and J by 0 bases, with 15 bases left in between. The germline CDR1 and CDR2 sequences are KGHDR and SFDVKD. The CDR3 consists of 17 residues. The CDR3 region has the DNA TGTGCCACCAGTGACCCCCAGGAGGGGATCTCCTACAATGAGCAGTTCTTC. It is translated as CATSDPQEGISYNEQFF.

The chain couples TRBV7-8 to TRBJ1-2; TRBD1 agrees at 10 bases. V lost 2 bases and J lost 8; bases outside the gene matches: 8. The CDR3 is made up of 15 amino acids. The germline V gene has CDR1 SGHVS and CDR2 FQNEAQ. The CDR3 loop reads CASSLWFGTGEGYTF. The CDR3 nucleotides are TGTGCCAGCAGCTTATGGTTCGGGACAGGGGAAGGCTACACCTTC.

This clonotype was seen only a few times. V is TRBV9 and J is TRBJ2-3; 10 bases align to TRBD2. With V trimmed by 6 bases and J by 4 bases, 14 bases remained unmatched. The CDR3 covers 17 residues. Germline V gene lookup returns CDR1 SGDLS and CDR2 YYNGEE. The CDR3 coding sequence is TGTGCCAGCACCGAGGGGGCTAGCGGGAGAGTCCCAGATACGCAGTATTTT. It is translated as CASTEGASGRVPDTQYF.

The chain is built from TRBV20-1 and TRBJ2-2; a possible D gene is TRBD2 (5 bases). Trimming left V 6 bases short and J 2 bases short, with 10 bases between. Per the germline V gene, CDR1 is DFQATT and CDR2 is SNEGSKA (reference sequence). The CDR3 has 13 amino acids. CDR3 DNA: TGCAGTGCCCTCCCGGGAAACACCGGGGAGCTGTTTTTT. It codes for CSALPGNTGELFF.

This clonotype has just a few counts. This chain links TRBV7-9 with TRBJ2-1, with D possibly matching TRBD1 (5 bases). Trimming left V 4 bases short and J 15 bases short, with 16 bases between. Germline CDR1 is SEHNR and CDR2 is FQNEAQ (reference sequence). The CDR3 loop spans 12 amino acids. DNA of the CDR3: TGTGCCAGCAGCTCTACCGGCAGGGTACGGTTCTTC. This translates into CASSSTGRVRFF.

This clonotype was seen a few times. The chain joins TRBV6-2 or TRBV6-3 to TRBJ2-7, with 11 bases identical to TRBD2. V shed 5 bases and J 6 bases; nucleotides not matched to a gene: 9. Per the germline V gene, CDR1 is MNHEY and CDR2 is SVGEGT. The CDR3 spans 15 residues. CDR3 sequence reads: CASSRSSGRAVEQYF. The CDR3 DNA reads TGTGCCAGCAGTCGGAGTAGCGGGAGGGCCGTCGAGCAGTACTTC.

V usage is TRBV29-1 and J usage is TRBJ2-1; 12 bases are a match to TRBD2. CDR1 is SQVTM and CDR2 is ANQGSEA in the germline V gene. V gave up 0 bases and J gave up 4 bases; unmatched junction bases: 4. The CDR3 is made up of 16 amino acids. CDR3 in amino acids: CSVEDLAGGAYNEQFF. CDR3 nucleotide sequence: TGCAGCGTTGAAGATCTAGCGGGAGGGGCGTACAATGAGCAGTTCTTC.

This clonotype was observed at least ten times. The chain recombines TRBV28 with TRBJ2-3, with a possible D match to TRBD2 (7 bases). Trimming took 2 bases from V and 4 from J, leaving 13 bases between them. The CDR3 consists of 15 residues. The germline CDR1 and CDR2 sequences are MDHEN and SYDVKM. The CDR3 sequence is CASSLNREGADTQYF. The CDR3 DNA is TGTGCCAGCAGTTTAAACAGGGAGGGTGCAGATACGCAGTATTTT.

This rearrangement joins TRBV6-2 or TRBV6-3 to TRBJ2-1; D is unresolved. V was clipped by 2 bases and J by 6 bases, with 11 bases between them. This CDR3 is 14 amino acids long. Germline V gene lookup returns CDR1 MNHEY and CDR2 SVGEGT. CDR3 sequence: CASSYTQGINEQFF. The CDR3 region has the DNA TGTGCCAGCAGTTACACACAAGGGATCAATGAGCAGTTCTTC.

The chain has TRBV29-1 and TRBJ2-7; the D call may be TRBD1 or TRBD2 (5 bases each). This CDR3 spans 15 amino acids. The V gene lost 7 bases and the J gene lost 2 bases, with 21 bases spanning the gap. In germline, CDR1 is SQVTM, CDR2 ANQGSEA. CDR3 bases: TGCAGCGCCTCCCGGGGCGTCGGGACCGCCTACGAGCAGTACTTC. Translated: CSASRGVGTAYEQYF.

This clonotype was detected only a few times. The chain joins TRBV6-2 or TRBV6-3 to TRBJ2-1; 10 nucleotides align to TRBD2. The CDR3 consists of 14 residues. After removal of 2 bases from V and 9 bases from J, the junction contained 4 bases not matched to a gene. From germline, CDR1 is MNHEY and CDR2 SVGEGT. The CDR3 is CASSYGIAGGEQFF. For the CDR3, the DNA is TGTGCCAGCAGTTACGGGATAGCGGGAGGTGAGCAGTTCTTC.